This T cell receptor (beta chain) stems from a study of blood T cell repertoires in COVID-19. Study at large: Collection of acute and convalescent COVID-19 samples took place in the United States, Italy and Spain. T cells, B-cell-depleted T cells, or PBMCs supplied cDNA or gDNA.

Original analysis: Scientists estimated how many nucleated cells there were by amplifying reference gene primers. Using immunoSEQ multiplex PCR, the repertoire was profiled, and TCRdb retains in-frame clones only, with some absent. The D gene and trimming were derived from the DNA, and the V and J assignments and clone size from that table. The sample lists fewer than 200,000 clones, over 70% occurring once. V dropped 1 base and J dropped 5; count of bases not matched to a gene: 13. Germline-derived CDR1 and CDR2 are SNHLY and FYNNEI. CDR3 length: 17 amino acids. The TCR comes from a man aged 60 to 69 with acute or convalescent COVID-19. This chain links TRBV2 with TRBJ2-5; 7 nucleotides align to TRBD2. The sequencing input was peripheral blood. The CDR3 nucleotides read TGTGCCAGCAGTGAAGGGAAGACTAGCCAACCAATGGAGACCCAGTACTTC. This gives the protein CASSEGKTSQPMETQYF.